The 23 T cell receptor beta chains below all came from one sample that was sequenced in a study of OX40 agonist ivuxolimab in advanced cancers. Here immunoSEQ multiplex PCR was the method, and the copy in TCRdb shows in-frame clones only, minus some. In the table there are 60,000 to 70,000 clones, over 70% of which are singletons. The specimen was CD4+ or CD8+ T cells sorted from blood, collected in a trial of the OX40 agonist ivuxolimab. The source of these receptors is an adult with an advanced solid tumor such as melanoma, head and neck, liver or kidney cancer.

With respect to this clone: Other DNA sequences of this sample code for an identical CDR3. V usage is TRBV2 and J usage is TRBJ1-2, with D perhaps matching TRBD1 (5 bases). This CDR3 contains 12 residues. Looked up from germline, CDR1 is SNHLY and CDR2 is FYNNEI. The V end was cut by 3 bases, the J end by 5 bases, with 7 bases between. The CDR3 loop is CASSEGGYGYTF. As DNA, the CDR3 is TGTGCCAGCAGTGAGGGGGGGTATGGCTACACCTTC.

The V and J genes are TRBV29-1 and TRBJ2-3; tentatively, D is TRBD1 or TRBD2 (5 bases each). Trimming shortened V by 5 bases and J by 2 bases, and 17 bases separated the two germline ends. This CDR3 contains 15 residues. Germline loops: CDR1 SQVTM, CDR2 ANQGSEA. The CDR3 protein is CSVLALGELTDTQYF. The CDR3 coding sequence is TGCAGCGTTCTGGCCTTGGGGGAACTCACAGATACGCAGTATTTT.

The CDR3 region has the DNA TGTGCCAGCAGTTCTGGGGACAGGTTCGGGCAGCCCCAGCATTTT. This translates into CASSSGDRFGQPQHF. The chain employs TRBV6-5 and TRBJ1-5; 8 bases match TRBD1. The trim removed 4 bases at V and 7 bases at J, leaving 9 bases unmatched. Germline V gene sequence: CDR1 MNHEY, CDR2 SVGAGI. The CDR3 runs to 15 residues.

This clone was observed once. This rearrangement joins TRBV2 to TRBJ2-2, with 7 positions matching TRBD2. CDR1 SNHLY and CDR2 FYNNEI come from the germline V gene. V gave up 7 bases and J gave up 6 bases; unmatched junction bases: 11. The CDR3 loop spans 15 amino acids. This CDR3 reads CASIPTGGRAGELFF. CDR3 DNA: TGTGCCAGCATTCCCACGGGGGGACGGGCCGGGGAGCTGTTTTTT.

The rearrangement joins TRBV4-2 to TRBJ2-1, with D perhaps TRBD2 (7 bases). V was trimmed by 1 base and J by 7 bases, leaving 14 bases between them. The CDR3 is 15 amino acids. Germline V CDR1 and CDR2: LGHNA, YNFKEQ. The DNA of the CDR3 is TGTGCCAGCAGCCAAGCAGGGGAGGGACTAAATGAGCAGTTCTTC. It codes for CASSQAGEGLNEQFF.

This clone was seen only a few times. The gene calls are TRBV28 and TRBJ1-2; the match to TRBD1 covers 7 bases. The CDR3 sequence is 13 residues long. After removal of 5 bases from V and 4 bases from J, the junction contained 4 bases not matched to a gene. Per the germline V gene, CDR1 is MDHEN and CDR2 is SYDVKM. The DNA of the CDR3 is TGTGCCAGCAGTCTAGGGGGCGGCTATGGCTACACCTTC. It specifies CASSLGGGYGYTF.

The rearrangement joins TRBV4-3 to TRBJ1-4; maybe TRBD1 (5 bases). V lost 0 bases and J 8 bases, leaving 22 bases between the germline ends. This CDR3 spans 18 amino acids. CDR1 and CDR2 (germline): LGHNA, YSLEER. The CDR3, as DNA: TGCGCCAGCAGCCAAGATTGGGCGGCAGGGCTGGTCGGAGAAAAACTGTTTTTT. Its protein product is CASSQDWAAGLVGEKLFF.

This rearrangement joins TRBV5-1 to TRBJ2-2; 9 bases agree with TRBD1. Trimming took 3 bases from V and 5 from J; bases not matched to a gene: 8. This CDR3 has 16 residues. From germline, CDR1 is SGHRS and CDR2 YFSETQ. CDR3 nucleotide sequence: TGCGCCAGCAGCTCACAGGGGGCCAGGAGAACCGGGGAGCTGTTTTTT. This codes for CASSSQGARRTGELFF.

The rearrangement uses TRBV4-2 and TRBJ2-1; 10 bases are a match to TRBD2. Germline loops: CDR1 LGHNA, CDR2 YNFKEQ. Trimming at V came to 1 base and at J to 8 bases, leaving 5 bases not matched to a gene. The CDR3 spans 15 residues. In DNA form, the CDR3 reads TGTGCCAGCAGCCAAGGGAGCGGGAGGGGCTATGAGCAGTTCTTC. The encoded protein is CASSQGSGRGYEQFF.

The J gene is TRBJ2-7, the V gene TRBV11-2, with 8 nucleotides matching TRBD2. The J segment lost 7 bases and the V segment lost 4 bases, leaving 9 bases of the junction unmatched. Germline lookup yields CDR1 SGHAT and CDR2 FQNNGV. The CDR3 spans 14 residues. CDR3 nucleotide sequence: TGTGCCAGCAGCTCCGTCGGGGGGGCGCGGGAGCAGTACTTC. This codes for CASSSVGGAREQYF.

The rearrangement joins TRBV18 to TRBJ1-3; D is perhaps TRBD1 (6 bases). Germline V gives CDR1 KGHSH, CDR2 LQKENI. Trimming shortened V by 3 bases and J by 1 base, and 7 bases separated the two germline ends. This CDR3 comprises 14 residues. As DNA, the CDR3 is TGTGCCAGCTCACCTCAGGGGTCTGGAAACACCATATATTTT. Protein: CASSPQGSGNTIYF.

The rearrangement uses TRBV5-6 and TRBJ2-2; no definite D call. Trimming cost V 6 bases and J 1 base, with 4 bases left between them. Germline values: CDR1 SGHDT, CDR2 YYEEEE. The CDR3 consists of 12 residues. The CDR3 bases are TGTGCCAGCAACCTGAACACCGGGGAGCTGTTTTTT. Translated, it gives CASNLNTGELFF.

The count of this clone is one. The CDR3 reads CASKGPGQGSYEQYF. CDR3 nucleotide sequence: TGTGCCAGTAAGGGGCCGGGACAGGGCTCCTACGAGCAGTACTTC. V usage is TRBV19 and J usage is TRBJ2-7, with 9 bases identical to TRBD1. Trimming cost V 7 bases and J 0 bases; bases outside gene matches: 7. Germline CDR1 reads LNHDA; CDR2 reads SQIVND (reference sequence). The CDR3 extends over 15 amino acids.

The chain recombines TRBV28 with TRBJ2-7; D is unclear. This CDR3 comprises 12 residues. Trimming took 10 bases from V and 3 from J, leaving 13 bases between them. Per germline, CDR1 MDHEN and CDR2 SYDVKM. The CDR3 DNA is TGTGCCATCCGCGGTATCGGCTACGAGCAGTACTTC. Translation gives CAIRGIGYEQYF.

This rearrangement joins TRBV5-1 to TRBJ1-6; unclear D gene. Germline assignment: CDR1 SGHRS and CDR2 YFSETQ. The CDR3 spans 13 residues. The ends were cut back, 0 bases at V and 8 bases at J, with 6 bases in the middle. CDR3 nucleotide sequence: TGCGCCAGCAGCTTGGGTGGCGATTCACCCCTCCACTTT. This translates into CASSLGGDSPLHF.

This clone was seen just once. In DNA form, the CDR3 reads TGTGCCAGCAGTTATTACCTGGGGGGTCAGCCCCAGCATTTT. This gives the protein CASSYYLGGQPQHF. The genes are TRBV6-5 and TRBJ1-5; D perhaps matches TRBD1 (5 bases). This CDR3 has 14 amino acids. Trimming left V 3 bases short and J 6 bases short, with 12 bases between. Germline CDR1 is MNHEY and CDR2 is SVGAGI.

The chain carries TRBV19 and TRBJ1-1; TRBD1 is a possible D gene (5 bases). The V and J ends lost 6 bases and 1 base respectively, with 21 bases between them. From germline, CDR1 is LNHDA and CDR2 SQIVND (reference sequence). The CDR3 sequence is 17 residues long. The CDR3 is CASSTYSRAVRNTEAFF. The CDR3 DNA reads TGTGCCAGTAGCACCTATTCCAGGGCCGTGAGGAACACTGAAGCTTTCTTT.

This clone has just one count. The J gene is TRBJ1-1, the V gene TRBV7-8; the match to TRBD1 covers 9 bases. The CDR3 consists of 15 residues. In germline, CDR1 is SGHVS, CDR2 FQNEAQ. With 4 bases clipped from V and 2 bases from J, the junction kept 5 bases outside the gene matches. CDR3 coding DNA: TGTGCCAGCAGCTCGACAGGGGGGGGAAACACTGAAGCTTTCTTT. Translated, it gives CASSSTGGGNTEAFF.

V and J are TRBV7-8 and TRBJ1-1; no clear D gene. With 0 bases removed from V and 8 bases from J, the gap between germline ends came to 10 bases. Germline lookup yields CDR1 SGHVS and CDR2 FQNEAQ. This CDR3 comprises 13 residues. CDR3 nucleotides: TGTGCCAGCAGCTTAGCGGGAGCAAGGGAAGCTTTCTTT. Its translation is CASSLAGAREAFF. Full variable domain (rest looked up from reference TRBV7-8 and TRBJ1-1): GAGVSQSPRYKVAKRGQDVALRCDPISGHVSLFWYQQALGQGPEFLTYFQNEAQLDKSGLPSDRFFAERPEGSVSTLKIQRTQQEDSAVYLCASSLAGAREAFFGQGTRLTVV.

The chain is built from TRBV6-1 and TRBJ2-3, with no clear D. With 2 bases removed from V and 4 bases from J, the gap between germline ends came to 7 bases. This CDR3 region has 13 residues. Germline lookup yields CDR1 MNHNS and CDR2 SASEGT. DNA for the CDR3: TGTGCCAGCAGTGAATTGGTAGCAGATACGCAGTATTTT. Translated, it gives CASSELVADTQYF.

The rearrangement uses TRBV15 and TRBJ1-5; tentatively, D is TRBD1 (5 bases). This CDR3 contains 15 residues. The V and J ends lost 0 bases and 3 bases respectively, with 9 bases between them. Germline values: CDR1 LNHNV, CDR2 YYDKDF (reference sequence). The CDR3 region has the DNA TGTGCCACCAGCAGAGATCCAGGGCACAATCAGCCCCAGCATTTT. Its translation: CATSRDPGHNQPQHF.

This clone was counted between two and nine times. The V gene is TRBV5-6, the J gene TRBJ1-2, with 7 positions matching TRBD1. The J segment lost 8 bases and the V segment lost 3 bases, leaving 7 bases of the junction unmatched. The CDR3 sequence is 13 residues long. In germline, CDR1 is SGHDT, CDR2 YYEEEE. This chain's CDR3 is CASSSTGEEGYTF. As DNA, the CDR3 is TGTGCCAGCAGCTCAACAGGGGAAGAGGGCTACACCTTC.

V gene TRBV30 combines with J gene TRBJ2-7; possible D gene TRBD2, 6 bases. This CDR3 comprises 14 residues. V dropped 6 bases and J dropped 2 bases, with 17 bases sitting between them. Germline V CDR1 and CDR2: GTSNPN, SVGIG (reference sequence). CDR3 sequence (DNA): TGTGCCTGTAGGGGCGGGACCAAACCCTACGAGCAGTACTTC. This sequence encodes CACRGGTKPYEQYF.